The 18 T cell receptor beta chains reported below all come from one sample, sequenced in a study of shared clonotypes between healthy human individuals. Data came from immunoSEQ multiplex PCR; TCRdb stores just in-frame clones and leaves some out. The table records fewer than 1 million clones, 95% to 97% of them present only once. Naive CD8 cells lacked CD45RO, underwent positive selection for CCR7 and left out terminally differentiated effector memory CD45RA+ cells. The specimen was naive CD8+ T cells sorted from blood. The receptor source for this set is a man younger than 40 in good health.

The chain couples TRBV29-1 to TRBJ2-7, with 10 bases aligning to TRBD1. V lost 7 bases to trimming and J lost 0 bases; unmatched junction nucleotides: 9. This CDR3 has 15 amino acids. CDR1 SQVTM and CDR2 ANQGSEA come from the germline V gene. CDR3 DNA sequence: TGCAGCGCAGGTCAAGGGACAGGGGCCTCCTACGAGCAGTACTTC. Protein sequence: CSAGQGTGASYEQYF.

The chain is built from TRBV4-1 and TRBJ2-7, with D possibly called TRBD1 or TRBD2 (5 bases each). V lost 2 bases and J 2 bases, leaving 13 bases between the germline ends. Germline V gene sequence: CDR1 MGHRA, CDR2 YSYEKL. The CDR3 is 15 amino acids. The CDR3 bases are TGCGCCAGCAGCCAACACCGGGACCCAACCTACGAGCAGTACTTC. Protein product: CASSQHRDPTYEQYF.

CDR3 nucleotide sequence: TGCAGCGTTGTGCTAGCGGAGGCCACCGGGGAGCTGTTTTTT. Its translation: CSVVLAEATGELFF. This chain uses TRBV29-1 with TRBJ2-2; 7 bases agree with TRBD2. Germline values: CDR1 SQVTM, CDR2 ANQGSEA. The CDR3 consists of 14 residues. The J segment lost 4 bases and the V segment lost 4 bases, leaving 6 bases of the junction unmatched.

This clone was counted once. J is TRBJ2-7 and V is TRBV14, with TRBD2 identical over 9 bases. The CDR3 spans 15 residues. J lost 7 bases, V lost 1 base, and 8 bases had no gene match. Germline CDR1 reads SGHDN; CDR2 reads FVKESK. CDR3 residues: CASSQVAGGPVEQYF. For the CDR3, the DNA is TGTGCCAGCAGCCAAGTGGCGGGAGGGCCGGTGGAGCAGTACTTC. The complete variable domain, with remaining parts taken from reference TRBV14 and TRBJ2-7, reads EAGVTQFPSHSVIEKGQTVTLRCDPISGHDNLYWYRRVMGKEIKFLLHFVKESKQDESGMPNNRFLAERTGGTYSTLKVQPAELEDSGVYFCASSQVAGGPVEQYFGPGTRLTVT.

In nucleotides, the CDR3 is TGTGCCAGCACAGGGGGTCTCGGGGAGCTGTTTTTT. This encodes CASTGGLGELFF. The rearrangement joins TRBV5-4 to TRBJ2-2, with TRBD1 matching 7 bases. The CDR3 has 12 amino acids. The V gene end was trimmed by 6 bases and the J gene end by 7 bases; junction bases not matched to a gene: 3. CDR1 is SGHNT and CDR2 is YYREEE in the germline V gene (reference sequence). Using reference TRBV5-4 and TRBJ2-2 for the parts outside the CDR3, the full variable domain is ETGVTQSPTHLIKTRGQQVTLRCSSQSGHNTVSWYQQALGQGPQFIFQYYREEENGRGNFPPRFSGLQFPNYSSELNVNALELDDSALYLCASTGGLGELFFGEGSRLTVL.

As DNA, the CDR3 is TGTGCCAGCAGGACATTGAACACTGAAGCTTTCTTT. It encodes CASRTLNTEAFF. The genes are TRBV2 and TRBJ1-1, with D hard to call. V lost 6 bases and J lost 0, with 5 bases in between. Germline V gene lookup returns CDR1 SNHLY and CDR2 FYNNEI. This CDR3 has 12 residues.

The rearrangement joins TRBV6-6 to TRBJ1-2; possibly TRBD1 for D (5 bases). The germline V and J ends were trimmed by 2 bases and 7 bases, with 8 bases remaining between them. The length of the CDR3 is 12 residues. Per the germline V gene, CDR1 is MNHNY and CDR2 is SVGAGI (reference sequence). CDR3 bases: TGTGCCAGCAGTTACGTTGGGGGTGGCTACACCTTC. This gives the protein CASSYVGGGYTF.

CDR3 region: CASSWDNPSSGANVLTF. CDR3 in DNA: TGTGCCAGCAGCTGGGACAATCCTAGCTCTGGGGCCAACGTCCTGACTTTC. J is TRBJ2-6 and V is TRBV5-4; D may be TRBD1 (6 bases). Trimming removed 3 bases from V and 0 bases from J, with 13 bases in between. The CDR3 sequence is 17 residues long. In germline, CDR1 is SGHNT, CDR2 YYREEE (reference sequence). The variable domain in full, completed from reference TRBV5-4 and TRBJ2-6, reads ETGVTQSPTHLIKTRGQQVTLRCSSQSGHNTVSWYQQALGQGPQFIFQYYREEENGRGNFPPRFSGLQFPNYSSELNVNALELDDSALYLCASSWDNPSSGANVLTFGAGSRLTVL.

The J gene is TRBJ2-2, the V gene TRBV28, with D unclear. The CDR3 totals 12 residues. The ends were cut back, 2 bases at V and 8 bases at J, with 6 bases in the middle. Germline V gene lookup returns CDR1 MDHEN and CDR2 SYDVKM. This CDR3 reads CASSLVLGELFF. The CDR3 coding sequence is TGTGCCAGCAGTTTAGTGTTAGGGGAGCTGTTTTTT.

This sequence joins TRBV6-5 and TRBJ2-2; D unclear. Per the germline V gene, CDR1 is MNHEY and CDR2 is SVGAGI. The CDR3 has 13 residues. V lost 2 bases, J lost 6 bases, and 7 bases lay in between. For the CDR3, the DNA is TGTGCCAGCAGTTACGTGTCTTCCGGGGAGCTGTTTTTT. It codes for CASSYVSSGELFF.

The chain carries TRBV10-2 and TRBJ2-1; 16 bases match TRBD2. V was clipped by 5 bases and J by 15 bases; unmatched bases: 7. The CDR3 length is 14 residues. In germline, CDR1 is WSHSY, CDR2 SAAADI. This CDR3 is CASSPGTSGRVVFF. The CDR3 nucleotides read TGCGCCAGCAGTCCAGGGACTAGCGGGAGGGTTGTGTTCTTC.

There are a few counts of this clone. DNA of the CDR3: TGTGCCAGCTACCCTCTAAATAGAGGGGATGAGCAGTTCTTC. This translates into CASYPLNRGDEQFF. The chain is built from TRBV5-6 and TRBJ2-1, with D perhaps matching TRBD1 or TRBD2 (5 bases each). The length of the CDR3 is 14 residues. Trimming shortened V by 7 bases and J by 8 bases, and 19 bases separated the two germline ends. Germline-derived CDR1 and CDR2 are SGHDT and YYEEEE.

The V gene is TRBV4-1, the J gene TRBJ2-3; 8 bases line up with TRBD2. Per the germline V gene, CDR1 is MGHRA and CDR2 is YSYEKL. With 2 bases clipped from V and 0 bases from J, the junction kept 4 bases outside the gene matches. The CDR3 is 16 amino acids. The CDR3 is CASSQLLAGSTDTQYF. The CDR3, as DNA: TGCGCCAGCAGCCAACTATTAGCGGGAAGCACAGATACGCAGTATTTT.

The CDR3 coding sequence is TGTGCCAGCAGCGTAGGGGAATCCCCCTCCCGGTGGGAGCAGTACTTC. Residues: CASSVGESPSRWEQYF. This chain connects TRBV9 to TRBJ2-7; D remains unclear. Trimming pared 0 bases from V and 7 bases from J, leaving 20 bases between. Germline V gene lookup returns CDR1 SGDLS and CDR2 YYNGEE. This CDR3 has 16 residues.

The chain has TRBV6-1 and TRBJ2-1; maybe TRBD1 (5 bases). This CDR3 spans 16 amino acids. Trimming shortened V by 0 bases and J by 0 bases, and 9 bases separated the two germline ends. The germline CDR1 and CDR2 sequences are MNHNS and SASEGT. CDR3 DNA: TGTGCCAGCAGTGAAGCGTGGGGCAGCTCCTACAATGAGCAGTTCTTC. It codes for CASSEAWGSSYNEQFF.

This rearrangement joins TRBV6-5 to TRBJ2-1, with D unresolved. Germline V gene data show CDR1 as MNHEY and CDR2 as SVGAGI. CDR3 length equals 15 residues. Trimming removed 2 bases from V and 8 bases from J, with 16 bases in between. CDR3 in DNA: TGTGCCAGCAGTTACAACCCTACTGGAACCTATGAGCAGTTCTTC. Translation gives CASSYNPTGTYEQFF.

The V call is TRBV6-5, the J call TRBJ2-7, with D perhaps matching TRBD2 (6 bases). V was shortened by 0 bases and J by 6 bases, with 9 bases between the two germline ends. The CDR3 contains 13 residues. The V gene's germline CDR1 is MNHEY and CDR2 SVGAGI. Here the CDR3 DNA reads TGTGCCAGCAGTTACTCGGCGGGATCCGAGCAGTACTTC. Translation gives CASSYSAGSEQYF.

The chain uses TRBV29-1 and TRBJ2-1, with D unresolved. V lost 4 bases, J lost 4 bases, and 20 bases lay in between. The CDR3 has 16 residues. CDR1 SQVTM and CDR2 ANQGSEA come from the germline V gene. The DNA of the CDR3 is TGCAGCGTTGCACTTCCGGGCCCCATAGGATACAATGAGCAGTTCTTC. Translation: CSVALPGPIGYNEQFF.